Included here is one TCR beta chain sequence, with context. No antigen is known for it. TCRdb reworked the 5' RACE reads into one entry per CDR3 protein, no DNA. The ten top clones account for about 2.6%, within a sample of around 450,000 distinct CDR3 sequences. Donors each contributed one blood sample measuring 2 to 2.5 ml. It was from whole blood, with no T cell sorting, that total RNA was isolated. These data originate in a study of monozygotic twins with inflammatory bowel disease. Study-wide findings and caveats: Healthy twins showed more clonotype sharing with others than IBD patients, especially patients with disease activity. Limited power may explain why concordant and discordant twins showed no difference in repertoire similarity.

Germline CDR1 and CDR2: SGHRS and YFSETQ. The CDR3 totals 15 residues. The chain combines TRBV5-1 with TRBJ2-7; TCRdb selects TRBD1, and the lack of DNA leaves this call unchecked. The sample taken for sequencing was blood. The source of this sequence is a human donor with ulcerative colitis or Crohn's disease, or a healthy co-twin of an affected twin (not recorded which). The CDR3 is CASSLRGGQGSEQYF.